The present T cell receptor (beta chain) was sequenced within a study of identical twins. The table lists this clonotype with a few counts. V lost 0 bases and J lost 3, with 16 bases in between. The germline CDR1 and CDR2 sequences are MNHEY and SVGEGT. The CDR3 length is 17 residues. TCRdb ran MiXCR on the 5' RACE reads and lists one entry per CDR3 protein. The profile shows roughly 230,000 distinct CDR3 sequences, around 8% of them singletons. A further study also used this sample, focusing on yellow fever vaccine responses in identical twins.

The sample taken for sequencing was CD8+ T cells sorted from blood. The V gene is TRBV6-2 or TRBV6-3, the J gene TRBJ2-3; a possible D gene is TRBD1 (5 bases). This clonotype originated in a woman under 30 in good health. The CDR3 sequence is CASSYSPTESLTDTQYF. The CDR3 DNA follows: TGTGCCAGCAGTTACTCGCCGACAGAATCCCTAACAGATACGCAGTATTTT.